This T cell receptor beta chain was identified during a study of technical replicates of blood from a few donors. Libraries were prepared by immunoSEQ multiplex PCR; TCRdb keeps only in-frame clonotypes and omits some of them. The table lists tens of thousands of clones, approximately 90% of them singletons. Germline trimming cut 0 bases from V and 4 bases from J; bases unmatched to any gene: 7. The CDR3 consists of 16 residues. CDR1 is MGHRA and CDR2 is YSYEKL in the germline V gene. V gene TRBV4-1 combines with J gene TRBJ1-2; 8 bases agree with TRBD1. The sequence came from a human donor in good health. Some clones in this sample may be carry-over from other donors' samples. The sample taken for sequencing was PBMCs. CDR3 DNA sequence: TGCGCCAGCAGCCAAGATCAAGACAGGGGTGCCTATGGCTACACCTTC. As protein: CASSQDQDRGAYGYTF.